This T cell receptor beta chain was sequenced during a study of blood T cells in healthy people across ages. Germline V lookup: CDR1 DFQATT, CDR2 SNEGSKA (reference sequence). The CDR3 is 13 amino acids. V was trimmed by 1 base and J by 4 bases, leaving 10 bases between them. Combining a sample-barcoded 5' primer with a J-beta primer mix, a second PCR ran for 7 to 11 cycles. TCRdb itself ran the 5' RACE reads through MiXCR, one entry per CDR3 protein. There are around 800,000 distinct CDR3 sequences in the sample; roughly 53% occur only once, and approximately 40% lies in the top ten. Sequenced material: blood. The TCR comes from a man older than 75 in good health. The chain couples TRBV20-1 to TRBJ2-5; no clear D gene. This CDR3 reads CSARAPPGETQYF. Here the CDR3 DNA reads TGCAGTGCTAGAGCCCCGCCAGGAGAGACCCAGTACTTC.